The 22 T cell receptor beta chains in this list originate from one sample, sequenced in a study of shared clonotypes between healthy human individuals. Positive CCR7 selection of CD45RO-negative cells yielded the naive CD8 cells, and terminally differentiated effector memory CD45RA+ cells were excluded. The protocol was immunoSEQ multiplex PCR, while the TCRdb copy is restricted to in-frame clones and leaves out a portion. The sample lists about 2.1 million clones, about 94% occurring once. The sequencing sample was made of naive CD8+ T cells from PBMCs. The receptors derive from a young man in good health. Some clones in this sample may be carry-over from other donors' samples.

The chain has TRBV28 and TRBJ1-1; weak D call: TRBD1 (5 bases). The CDR3 loop spans 14 amino acids. Trimming stripped 5 bases from V and 1 base from J, with 11 bases between. CDR1 and CDR2 (germline): MDHEN, SYDVKM. CDR3 DNA sequence: TGTGCCAGCAGTCACCCCGACAGGAACACTGAAGCTTTCTTT. It translates to CASSHPDRNTEAFF.

This clone has just one count. This chain joins TRBV11-2 and TRBJ2-5; 7 bases align to TRBD1. The CDR3 is 15 residues long. Trimming removed 4 bases from V and 1 base from J; junction bases left unmatched: 6. Germline values: CDR1 SGHAT, CDR2 FQNNGV. CDR3 protein: CASSSPHRGQETQYF. Here the CDR3 DNA reads TGTGCCAGCAGCTCACCACACAGGGGCCAAGAGACCCAGTACTTC.

The J gene is TRBJ1-1, the V gene TRBV7-2; TRBD1 matches 8 bases. This CDR3 has 15 residues. Trimming took 5 bases from V and 7 from J; bases not matched to a gene: 12. Germline V gene data show CDR1 as SGHTA and CDR2 as FQGNSA. Here the CDR3 DNA reads TGTGCCAGCAGCCCGACCAGGGGGCGCGCAAATGAAGCTTTCTTT. Its protein product is CASSPTRGRANEAFF.

The chain links TRBV9 to TRBJ1-2, with D unclear. V lost 0 bases and J lost 0, with 9 bases in between. CDR1 is SGDLS and CDR2 is YYNGEE in the germline V gene. This CDR3 is built from 15 residues. The CDR3 sequence: CASSVVPTSNYGYTF. CDR3 nucleotide sequence: TGTGCCAGCAGCGTAGTACCAACCTCTAACTATGGCTACACCTTC. Full variable domain (outside the CDR3, taken from reference TRBV9 and TRBJ1-2): DSGVTQTPKHLITATGQRVTLRCSPRSGDLSVYWYQQSLDQGLQFLIQYYNGEERAKGNILERFSAQQFPDLHSELNLSSLELGDSALYFCASSVVPTSNYGYTFGSGTRLTVV.

J is TRBJ2-7 and V is TRBV4-1, with 16 bases that match TRBD2. V shed 4 bases and J 1 base; nucleotides not matched to a gene: 13. This CDR3 region has 20 residues. Germline V gene lookup returns CDR1 MGHRA and CDR2 YSYEKL. CDR3 sequence (DNA): TGCGCCAGCAGCCCCCCCGGGACTAGCGGGAGGGCCCCGACTTCCTACGAGCAGTACTTC. Amino acids: CASSPPGTSGRAPTSYEQYF.

V usage is TRBV29-1 and J usage is TRBJ1-1, with D unclear. V was shortened by 3 bases and J by 0 bases, with 8 bases between the two germline ends. The CDR3 is 13 residues long. The germline CDR1 and CDR2 sequences are SQVTM and ANQGSEA. The CDR3 protein is CSVDGVLNTEAFF. CDR3 DNA: TGCAGCGTTGACGGGGTCTTGAACACTGAAGCTTTCTTT.

V and J are TRBV28 and TRBJ1-1, with D possibly TRBD1 on 5 matching bases. The CDR3 totals 17 residues. Trimming pared 2 bases from V and 1 base from J, leaving 17 bases between. The V gene's germline CDR1 is MDHEN and CDR2 SYDVKM. CDR3 in DNA: TGTGCCAGCAGTTTAAGGTCGGGGGACCCATGGAACACTGAAGCTTTCTTT. Translation gives CASSLRSGDPWNTEAFF.

V and J are TRBV4-1 and TRBJ2-1; perhaps TRBD1 as D (6 bases). With 4 bases removed from V and 8 bases from J, the gap between germline ends came to 12 bases. The CDR3 loop spans 13 amino acids. Germline assignment: CDR1 MGHRA and CDR2 YSYEKL. CDR3 in DNA: TGCGCCAGCAGCCTACAGGGAAGCCATGAGCAGTTCTTC. Amino acid sequence: CASSLQGSHEQFF.

The rearrangement links TRBV11-2 to TRBJ2-3; TRBD1 or TRBD2 may be the D gene (5 bases each). Trimming took off 5 bases at V and 5 bases at J, with 20 bases between the two ends. Germline assignment: CDR1 SGHAT and CDR2 FQNNGV. The CDR3 totals 16 residues. The CDR3 spells CASSPMFGAHEDTQYF. The CDR3 coding sequence is TGTGCCAGCAGCCCTATGTTCGGGGCGCACGAAGATACGCAGTATTTT.

This chain uses TRBV4-1 with TRBJ2-5; a weak D match, TRBD1 (5 bases). CDR1 is MGHRA and CDR2 is YSYEKL in the germline V gene. The CDR3 contains 13 residues. V dropped 2 bases and J dropped 4 bases, with 8 bases sitting between them. The CDR3 protein is CASSQRGTETQYF. DNA of the CDR3: TGCGCCAGCAGCCAAAGGGGAACAGAGACCCAGTACTTC.

This chain links TRBV2 with TRBJ2-1; D is perhaps TRBD1 (6 bases). The CDR3 has 15 residues. Trimming stripped 7 bases from V and 0 bases from J, with 13 bases between. The germline V gene has CDR1 SNHLY and CDR2 FYNNEI. The CDR3 nucleotides read TGTGCCAGCACTAAGGGGGAGAGCTCCTACAATGAGCAGTTCTTC. The encoded protein is CASTKGESSYNEQFF.

The rearrangement uses TRBV27 and TRBJ2-6, with D maybe TRBD2 (6 bases). The CDR3 is 16 residues long. The V gene's germline CDR1 is MNHEY and CDR2 SMNVEV (reference sequence). Trimming took off 3 bases at V and 3 bases at J, with 12 bases between the two ends. Written as DNA, the CDR3 is TGTGCCAGCAGTTTGTATAAGGAGGGTGGGGCCAACGTCCTGACTTTC. It is translated as CASSLYKEGGANVLTF. Full variable domain (remainder filled in from reference TRBV27 and TRBJ2-6): EAQVTQNPRYLITVTGKKLTVTCSQNMNHEYMSWYRQDPGLGLRQIYYSMNVEVTDKGDVPEGYKVSRKEKRNFPLILESPSPNQTSLYFCASSLYKEGGANVLTFGAGSRLTVL.

The J gene is TRBJ1-1, the V gene TRBV10-3; perhaps TRBD1 as D (5 bases). V was shortened by 3 bases and J by 0 bases, with 11 bases between the two germline ends. Germline assignment: CDR1 ENHRY and CDR2 SYGVKD. This CDR3 is built from 15 residues. In nucleotides, the CDR3 is TGTGCCATCAGTGACGGGGGACTCATGAACACTGAAGCTTTCTTT. Protein sequence: CAISDGGLMNTEAFF.

The genes are TRBV27 and TRBJ2-5; the match to TRBD2 covers 9 bases. CDR3 size: 16 residues. With V trimmed by 0 bases and J by 1 base, 3 bases remained unmatched. Germline CDR1 reads MNHEY; CDR2 reads SMNVEV (reference sequence). CDR3 nucleotides: TGTGCCAGCAGTTTATCGCGGGAGGGGATCCAAGAGACCCAGTACTTC. Translation: CASSLSREGIQETQYF.

The chain carries TRBV7-9 and TRBJ1-1; TRBD1 matches 11 bases. The CDR3 is 16 residues long. CDR1 is SEHNR and CDR2 is FQNEAQ in the germline V gene (reference sequence). Trimming at V came to 1 base and at J to 7 bases, leaving 8 bases not matched to a gene. The CDR3 reads CASSLVLWDRGNEAFF. CDR3 DNA: TGTGCCAGCAGCTTAGTTCTTTGGGACAGGGGGAATGAAGCTTTCTTT.

This sequence joins TRBV11-3 and TRBJ2-5; D not resolved. The V end lost 2 bases, the J end lost 4 bases, and 8 bases lay between the germline ends. CDR1 and CDR2 from the germline V gene are SGHNT and YENEEA. This CDR3 comprises 13 residues. CDR3 nucleotides: TGTGCCAGCAGCTTATCCTGGCGAGAGACCCAGTACTTC. Its translation: CASSLSWRETQYF.

Concerning this clone: Other DNA sequences in this specimen translate into the identical CDR3. The chain carries TRBV28 and TRBJ2-5, with D tentatively TRBD2 (6 bases). The CDR3 sequence is 14 residues long. CDR1 is MDHEN, CDR2 SYDVKM, per germline. Trimming pared 5 bases from V and 1 base from J, leaving 11 bases between. The CDR3 here is CASSLLGGQETQYF. CDR3 in DNA: TGTGCCAGCAGTCTCCTCGGGGGCCAAGAGACCCAGTACTTC.

This rearrangement joins TRBV27 to TRBJ2-7; no firm D call. From germline, CDR1 is MNHEY and CDR2 SMNVEV (reference sequence). The length of the CDR3 is 15 residues. V was cut by 6 bases and J by 6 bases, with 21 bases left in between. This CDR3 is CASRIHQELSGEQYF. The CDR3 bases are TGTGCCAGCAGGATTCACCAAGAACTCTCTGGCGAGCAGTACTTC.

The rearrangement uses TRBV7-9 and TRBJ2-2; no definite D call. This CDR3 has 15 amino acids. V dropped 3 bases and J dropped 2 bases, with 10 bases sitting between them. Germline V CDR1 and CDR2: SEHNR, FQNEAQ (reference sequence). The CDR3 DNA reads as TGTGCCAGCAGCTTCGAACTATCTAACACCGGGGAGCTGTTTTTT. Protein: CASSFELSNTGELFF.

To note about this clone: This specimen includes other DNA sequences encoding the same CDR3. The chain has TRBV13 and TRBJ1-1, with D possibly TRBD1 on 5 matching bases. The V and J ends lost 4 bases and 1 base respectively, with 10 bases between them. Germline CDR1 and CDR2: PRHDT and FYEKMQ (reference sequence). The CDR3 has 14 residues. The CDR3 region has the DNA TGTGCCAGCAGCTCCCGGGGGAGGAACACTGAAGCTTTCTTT. It codes for CASSSRGRNTEAFF.

The V call is TRBV7-9, the J call TRBJ2-2; no clear D gene. The CDR3 extends over 15 amino acids. CDR1 and CDR2 (germline): SEHNR, FQNEAQ (reference sequence). Trimming shortened V by 3 bases and J by 0 bases, and 8 bases separated the two germline ends. The CDR3 reads CASSLVSANTGELFF. In nucleotides, the CDR3 is TGTGCCAGCAGCTTGGTGAGCGCGAACACCGGGGAGCTGTTTTTT.

The rearrangement links TRBV4-3 to TRBJ2-7; D is unresolved. The V and J ends lost 4 bases and 2 bases respectively, with 12 bases between them. CDR3 size: 14 residues. Germline V CDR1 and CDR2: LGHNA, YSLEER. The CDR3 spells CASSRENHAYEQYF. The CDR3 bases are TGCGCCAGCAGCCGAGAGAATCACGCCTACGAGCAGTACTTC.